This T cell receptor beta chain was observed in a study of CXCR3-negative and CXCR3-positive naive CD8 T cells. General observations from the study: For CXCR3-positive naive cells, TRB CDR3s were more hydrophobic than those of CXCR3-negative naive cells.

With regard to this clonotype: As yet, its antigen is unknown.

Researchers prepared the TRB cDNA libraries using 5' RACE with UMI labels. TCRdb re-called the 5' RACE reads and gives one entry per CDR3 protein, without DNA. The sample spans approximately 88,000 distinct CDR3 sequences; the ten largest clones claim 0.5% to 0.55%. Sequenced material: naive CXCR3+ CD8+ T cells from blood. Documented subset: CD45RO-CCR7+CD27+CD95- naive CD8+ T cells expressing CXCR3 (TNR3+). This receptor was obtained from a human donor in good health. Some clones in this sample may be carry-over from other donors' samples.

This CDR3 reads CASSQVSGRRGVVDPYF. This chain links TRBV3-1 with TRBJ2-4; TCRdb selects TRBD2, and the lack of DNA leaves this call unchecked. The CDR3 loop spans 17 amino acids. From germline, CDR1 is LGHDT and CDR2 YNNKEL (reference sequence).